This passage covers 25 T cell receptor beta chains from one sample sequenced in a study of T cells after yellow fever vaccination. TCRdb recomputed calls from the 5' RACE reads with MiXCR, one row per CDR3 protein. The sample has about 26,000 distinct CDR3 sequences, 4.5% seen once. Sequences were derived from PBMCs, either bulk or a sorted T-cell subset (CD4+, CD8+, memory, or dextramer-sorted; not recorded which), sampled on the day of the yellow fever booster vaccination. These receptors were obtained from a man between 18 and 35 years old who received the YFV17D yellow fever vaccine.

In this sample, this clonotype turned up many times. The chain couples TRBV6-2 or TRBV6-3 to TRBJ2-1; TRBD2 matches at 15 bases. V was pared by 6 bases and J by 10 bases, with 4 bases of the junction left unmatched. Germline-derived CDR1 and CDR2 are MNHEY and SVGEGT. The CDR3 is 14 residues long. Here the CDR3 DNA reads TGTGCCAGCAGCGGACTAGCGGGGGGGCTGGAGCAGTTCTTC. Amino acid sequence: CASSGLAGGLEQFF.

This clonotype was observed at least ten times. This chain connects TRBV7-8 to TRBJ2-6, with TRBD2 matching 9 bases. CDR1 and CDR2 (germline): SGHVS, FQNEAQ. The CDR3 sequence is 17 residues long. The ends lost 7 bases at V and 0 bases at J; junction bases unmatched: 7. Here the CDR3 DNA reads TGTGCCAGCAATAGACTAGCGGCTAACTCTGGGGCCAACGTCCTGACTTTC. The encoded protein is CASNRLAANSGANVLTF. The full variable domain, rest sourced from reference TRBV7-8 and TRBJ2-6, is GAGVSQSPRYKVAKRGQDVALRCDPISGHVSLFWYQQALGQGPEFLTYFQNEAQLDKSGLPSDRFFAERPEGSVSTLKIQRTQQEDSAVYLCASNRLAANSGANVLTFGAGSRLTVL.

This clonotype has ten or more counts. This chain joins TRBV7-6 and TRBJ2-5; 10 nucleotides match TRBD1. The germline CDR1 and CDR2 sequences are SGHVS and FNYEAQ. This CDR3 region has 14 residues. Trimming at V came to 4 bases and at J to 4 bases, leaving 3 bases not matched to a gene. The CDR3 region is CASSSRTGGETQYF. The CDR3 DNA follows: TGTGCCAGCAGCTCCCGGACAGGGGGAGAGACCCAGTACTTC.

This clonotype was seen many times. J is TRBJ1-6 and V is TRBV4-3; D is unresolved. Germline CDR1 reads LGHNA; CDR2 reads YSLEER. This CDR3 is built from 15 residues. V lost 0 bases and J lost 4, with 7 bases in between. The CDR3 nucleotides are TGCGCCAGCAGCCAAGAGGGCCAGTATAATTCACCCCTCCACTTT. Translated, it gives CASSQEGQYNSPLHF.

This clonotype was picked up many times. V is TRBV5-1 and J is TRBJ1-1; the D gene is possibly TRBD1 (6 bases). V lost 2 bases, J lost 2 bases, and 13 bases lay in between. The CDR3 runs 15 residues. Germline loops: CDR1 SGHRS, CDR2 YFSETQ. CDR3 residues: CASSFVGGPNTEAFF. The CDR3 nucleotides read TGCGCCAGCAGCTTTGTCGGGGGCCCTAACACTGAAGCTTTCTTT.

The rearrangement joins TRBV19 to TRBJ1-1; no reliable D call. Trimming cost V 5 bases and J 1 base, with 11 bases left between them. Germline lookup yields CDR1 LNHDA and CDR2 SQIVND (reference sequence). This CDR3 spans 14 amino acids. The CDR3 here is CASSQPVSNTEAFF. The CDR3 DNA is TGTGCCAGTAGTCAACCAGTCTCGAACACTGAAGCTTTCTTT. Full variable domain (remainder filled in from reference TRBV19 and TRBJ1-1): DGGITQSPKYLFRKEGQNVTLSCEQNLNHDAMYWYRQDPGQGLRLIYYSQIVNDFQKGDIAEGYSVSREKKESFPLTVTSAQKNPTAFYLCASSQPVSNTEAFFGQGTRLTVV.

This clonotype was found many times. This chain connects TRBV5-1 to TRBJ1-4; D is unresolved. V lost 4 bases and J lost 9, with 10 bases in between. The CDR3 runs to 12 residues. From germline, CDR1 is SGHRS and CDR2 YFSETQ. CDR3 sequence (DNA): TGCGCCAGCAGCGGGGATGGACAAAAACTGTTTTTT. It codes for CASSGDGQKLFF.

This clonotype showed up many times. The rearrangement uses TRBV6-1 and TRBJ2-5; D is undetermined. The CDR3 extends over 15 amino acids. Germline V gives CDR1 MNHNS, CDR2 SASEGT. Trimming took off 0 bases at V and 2 bases at J, with 10 bases between the two ends. The CDR3 region is CASSEAIGQQETQYF. The CDR3 DNA follows: TGTGCCAGCAGTGAAGCAATCGGGCAGCAAGAGACCCAGTACTTC.

In this sample, this clonotype turned up many times. The V and J genes are TRBV14 and TRBJ2-1, with D unclear. Germline lookup yields CDR1 SGHDN and CDR2 FVKESK. The CDR3 covers 15 residues. Trimming left V 3 bases short and J 3 bases short, with 12 bases between. The CDR3 loop reads CASSQATTFYNEQFF. The CDR3 DNA is TGTGCCAGCAGCCAGGCTACGACCTTCTACAATGAGCAGTTCTTC.

This clonotype has ten or more counts. Here the CDR3 DNA reads TGTGCCAGCAGCTTAGAATCATTTAGCGCAGATACGCAGTATTTT. This sequence encodes CASSLESFSADTQYF. V gene TRBV5-4 combines with J gene TRBJ2-3, with D possibly TRBD2 on 5 matching bases. In germline, CDR1 is SGHNT, CDR2 YYREEE (reference sequence). The CDR3 extends over 15 amino acids. Trimming stripped 2 bases from V and 4 bases from J, with 14 bases between.

This clonotype was recorded at least ten times. V is TRBV3-1 and J is TRBJ1-2; D gene uncertain. There are 14 residues in the CDR3. V lost 4 bases and J 5 bases, leaving 14 bases between the germline ends. The V gene's germline CDR1 is LGHDT and CDR2 YNNKEL (reference sequence). The CDR3 is CASSPTGPSYGYTF. As DNA, the CDR3 is TGTGCCAGCAGCCCAACCGGCCCGTCGTATGGCTACACCTTC.

This clonotype appeared many times. V usage is TRBV20-1 and J usage is TRBJ2-1; no clear D gene. Trimming removed 5 bases at V and 9 bases at J, with 8 bases between. Germline V gene sequence: CDR1 DFQATT, CDR2 SNEGSKA (reference sequence). The CDR3 contains 10 residues. The DNA for the CDR3 is TGCAGTGCTTCGGCTTTTGAGCAGTTCTTC. Residues: CSASAFEQFF.

This clonotype occurred a few times. This chain uses TRBV11-2 with TRBJ2-3; TRBD2 is a possible D gene (6 bases). V was shortened by 3 bases and J by 7 bases, with 14 bases between the two germline ends. The CDR3 is made up of 14 amino acids. The V gene's germline CDR1 is SGHAT and CDR2 FQNNGV. The CDR3 reads CASSFSEGPYTQYF. The CDR3 coding sequence is TGTGCCAGCAGCTTCTCGGAGGGGCCCTATACGCAGTATTTT.

This clonotype was observed at least ten times. The V call is TRBV12-3 or TRBV12-4, the J call TRBJ2-3; 7 bases fit TRBD2. The CDR3 spans 13 residues. Losses at the gene ends were 2 bases for V and 4 bases for J; bases not matched to a gene: 0. The CDR3 nucleotides read TGTGCCAGCAGTTTACGGGGGGCAGATACGCAGTATTTT. Encoded protein: CASSLRGADTQYF.

Only a few counts were recorded for this clonotype. This chain connects TRBV12-3 or TRBV12-4 to TRBJ1-5; D may be TRBD1 (6 bases). Trimming left V 5 bases short and J 0 bases short, with 11 bases between. CDR3 length: 15 amino acids. The CDR3 DNA is TGTGCCAGCAGTAGCCGGGGGCATAGCAATCAGCCCCAGCATTTT. It yields the protein CASSSRGHSNQPQHF.

This clonotype was picked up many times. The chain is built from TRBV2 and TRBJ2-1; D not resolved. From germline, CDR1 is SNHLY and CDR2 FYNNEI. V dropped 8 bases and J dropped 3 bases, with 5 bases sitting between them. The CDR3 contains 11 residues. The CDR3 loop is CASDNYNEQFF. The CDR3 bases are TGTGCCAGCGACAACTACAATGAGCAGTTCTTC.

This clonotype appeared many times. V usage is TRBV9 and J usage is TRBJ1-5; D is undetermined. Between the trimmed V and J ends, which lost 4 bases and 0 bases, there was a span of 11 bases. Germline lookup yields CDR1 SGDLS and CDR2 YYNGEE. CDR3 size: 15 residues. CDR3 in DNA: TGTGCCAGCAGCCGTCTAGGAGATAGCAATCAGCCCCAGCATTTT. Amino acids: CASSRLGDSNQPQHF.

This clonotype was picked up many times. The V and J genes are TRBV6-5 and TRBJ1-5; TRBD1 agrees at 8 bases. Unmatched junction bases numbered 3, after V lost 4 bases and J lost 1 base. This CDR3 is built from 15 residues. CDR1 is MNHEY and CDR2 is SVGAGI in the germline V gene. The CDR3 nucleotides are TGTGCCAGCAGTTGGACAGGGTCAAGCAATCAGCCCCAGCATTTT. This encodes CASSWTGSSNQPQHF.

This clonotype showed up many times. The chain recombines TRBV12-3 or TRBV12-4 with TRBJ2-5; a possible D gene is TRBD1 (5 bases). The CDR3 loop spans 15 amino acids. The V end was cut by 5 bases, the J end by 2 bases, with 15 bases between. The CDR3 nucleotides are TGTGCCAGCAGTGACTGGGGCCTGCCACAAGAGACCCAGTACTTC. It yields the protein CASSDWGLPQETQYF.

This clonotype appeared many times. The V gene is TRBV5-5, the J gene TRBJ2-1; tentatively, D is TRBD1 (5 bases). V shed 4 bases and J shed 7 bases, with 27 bases lying between them. CDR1 and CDR2 (germline): SGHKS, YYEKEE (reference sequence). The CDR3 covers 18 residues. CDR3 in amino acids: CASSRPYTTGAASNEQFF. The CDR3 DNA is TGTGCCAGCAGCCGGCCCTATACAACAGGAGCCGCTAGTAATGAGCAGTTCTTC.

This clonotype was detected a few times. The chain links TRBV5-1 to TRBJ2-7; TRBD2 matches at 15 bases. V gave up 4 bases and J gave up 2 bases; unmatched junction bases: 4. The V gene's germline CDR1 is SGHRS and CDR2 YFSETQ. The CDR3 has 16 residues. CDR3 region: CASSGTSGGKPYEQYF. Written as DNA, the CDR3 is TGCGCCAGCAGCGGGACTAGCGGGGGGAAACCCTACGAGCAGTACTTC.

This clonotype was detected a few times. The chain's CDR3 is CASSLTTGTNYGYTF. The CDR3 DNA follows: TGTGCCAGCAGCTTGACTACGGGAACCAACTATGGCTACACCTTC. This sequence joins TRBV5-6 and TRBJ1-2; D call uncertain. V shed 1 base and J shed 2 bases, with 12 bases lying between them. The CDR3 extends over 15 amino acids. The germline gives CDR1 SGHDT, CDR2 YYEEEE. Full variable domain (rest looked up from reference TRBV5-6 and TRBJ1-2): DAGVTQSPTHLIKTRGQQVTLRCSPKSGHDTVSWYQQALGQGPQFIFQYYEEEERQRGNFPDRFSGHQFPNYSSELNVNALLLGDSALYLCASSLTTGTNYGYTFGSGTRLTVV.

In its sample, this clonotype was seen many times. V gene TRBV12-3 or TRBV12-4 combines with J gene TRBJ2-3; 13 positions match TRBD2. Unmatched junction bases numbered 4, after V lost 5 bases and J lost 2 bases. The CDR3 contains 16 residues. CDR3 amino acids: CASSRLAGGHTDTQYF. CDR3 nucleotide sequence: TGTGCCAGCAGTAGACTAGCGGGGGGCCACACAGATACGCAGTATTTT.

As regards this clonotype: This is likely a read error, given that the CDR3 carries no conserved phenylalanine or tryptophan at its end. The chain links TRBV7-2 to TRBJ1-2; weak D call: TRBD1 (6 bases). From germline, CDR1 is SGHTA and CDR2 FQGNSA. V was trimmed by 5 bases and J by 8 bases, leaving 21 bases between them. The CDR3 sequence is 15 residues long. CDR3 region: CASSLRDMEGGGYTV. The CDR3 region has the DNA TGTGCCAGCAGCCTTAGGGACATGGAAGGTGGAGGCTACACCGTC.

This clonotype was counted ten times or more. V gene TRBV4-2 combines with J gene TRBJ2-5; possible D gene TRBD2, 5 bases. This CDR3 spans 17 amino acids. V lost 0 bases to trimming and J lost 1 base, with 15 bases between them. The germline V gene encodes CDR1 LGHNA and CDR2 YNFKEQ. The CDR3 sequence: CASSQDPVGAPQETQYF. Written as DNA, the CDR3 is TGTGCCAGCAGCCAAGACCCGGTGGGAGCGCCCCAAGAGACCCAGTACTTC.